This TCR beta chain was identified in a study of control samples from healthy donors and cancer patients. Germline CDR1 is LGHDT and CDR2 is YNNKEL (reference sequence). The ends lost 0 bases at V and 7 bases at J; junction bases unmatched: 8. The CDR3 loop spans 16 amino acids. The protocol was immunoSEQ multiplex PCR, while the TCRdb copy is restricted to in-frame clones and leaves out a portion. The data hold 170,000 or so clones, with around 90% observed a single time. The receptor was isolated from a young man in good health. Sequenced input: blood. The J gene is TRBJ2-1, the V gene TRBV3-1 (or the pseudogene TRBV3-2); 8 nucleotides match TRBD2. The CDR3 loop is CASSQEGGRFGNEQFF. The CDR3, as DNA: TGTGCCAGCAGCCAAGAAGGCGGGAGGTTTGGAAATGAGCAGTTCTTC.